This entry lists 23 T cell receptor beta chains sequenced from one sample in a study of T and B cells in COVID-19 patients (dated by TCRdb to 2019 to 2021). Genomic DNA extracted from blood was used in amounts of 250-500 ng for amplification of TRB repertoires. The sequencer was an Illumina MiSeq. Multiplex PCR with BIOMED2 TRB-A/B primer pools was used to amplify TRB rearrangements. The raw public data were reprocessed by TCRdb itself: fastp quality trimming at Q25, MiXCR clonotype calling, in-frame beta chains only. Here each entry gathers all rows of one CDR3 protein and keeps the most common genes and DNA. Present in this sample are over 2,000 distinct CDR3 sequences, approximately 25% of which were seen just once. Roughly 66% of the sample comes from the top ten. Sequenced: blood. These receptors originate from a human donor with active COVID-19.

In its sample, this clonotype is medium-sized. The chain carries TRBV19 and TRBJ1-1; D possibly corresponds to TRBD1 (6 bases). This CDR3 comprises 16 residues. The germline V gene has CDR1 LNHDA and CDR2 SQIVND (reference sequence). V was clipped by 6 bases and J by 2 bases, with 19 bases between them. The CDR3 here is CASRTGKGGRNTEAFF. Here the CDR3 DNA reads TGTGCCAGTAGGACAGGTAAAGGCGGCAGAAACACTGAAGCTTTCTTT.

The gene calls are TRBV27 and TRBJ1-2; TRBD1 matches at 8 bases. CDR3 length: 13 amino acids. From germline, CDR1 is MNHEY and CDR2 SMNVEV (reference sequence). The J segment lost 4 bases and the V segment lost 3 bases, leaving 1 base of the junction unmatched. The CDR3 DNA is TGTGCCAGCAGTTTGACAGGGGCCTATGGCTACACCTTC. It encodes CASSLTGAYGYTF.

Comment on this clonotype: This clone may be a read error of a much larger clone one base away. The rearrangement links TRBV12-3 or TRBV12-4 to TRBJ2-2; 11 bases match TRBD1. With V trimmed by 10 bases and J by 2 bases, 15 bases remained unmatched. The CDR3 sequence is 18 residues long. This chain's CDR3 is CAISANSGTGGNTGELFF. CDR3 coding DNA: TGTGCCATCAGCGCCAACTCCGGGACAGGGGGAAACACCGGGGAGCTGTTTTTT.

V is TRBV7-2 and J is TRBJ2-7; D gene ambiguous. With 5 bases removed from V and 3 bases from J, the gap between germline ends came to 11 bases. In germline, CDR1 is SGHTA, CDR2 FQGNSA. The CDR3 sequence is 13 residues long. CDR3 sequence (DNA): TGTGCCAGCAGCCCAGTGATACGCTACGAGCAGTACTTC. Translation: CASSPVIRYEQYF. The full variable domain, its missing parts supplied by reference TRBV7-2 and TRBJ2-7, is GAGVSQSPSNKVTEKGKDVELRCDPISGHTALYWYRQSLGQGLEFLIYFQGNSAPDKSGLPSDRFSAERTGGSVSTLTIQRTQQEDSAVYLCASSPVIRYEQYFGPGTRLTVT.

This clonotype has a handful of counts. V gene TRBV5-1 combines with J gene TRBJ2-2; D gene uncertain. Trimming took off 5 bases at V and 3 bases at J, with 2 bases between the two ends. The germline gives CDR1 SGHRS, CDR2 YFSETQ. This CDR3 is built from 11 residues. CDR3 sequence: CASRDTGELFF. The CDR3 coding sequence is TGCGCCAGCAGAGACACCGGGGAGCTGTTTTTT.

Relative to its sample, this clonotype is medium-sized. V and J are TRBV19 and TRBJ2-2; TRBD2 agrees at 10 bases. The germline V gene has CDR1 LNHDA and CDR2 SQIVND (reference sequence). The J segment lost 0 bases and the V segment lost 1 base, leaving 5 bases of the junction unmatched. The CDR3 spans 18 residues. The CDR3 here is CASSIGSGRTSNTGELFF. As DNA, the CDR3 is TGTGCCAGTAGTATAGGTAGCGGGAGGACATCGAACACCGGGGAGCTGTTTTTT.

This clonotype turned up a few times. V is TRBV4-2 and J is TRBJ2-3, with a weak D call TRBD1 (6 bases). V was clipped by 3 bases and J by 2 bases, with 12 bases between them. CDR1 LGHNA and CDR2 YNFKEQ come from the germline V gene. The CDR3 spans 15 residues. CDR3 DNA sequence: TGTGCCAGCAGCCATGGGGGCATAGTCACAGATACGCAGTATTTT. Its protein is CASSHGGIVTDTQYF.

In the case of this clonotype: This clone may be a read error of a much larger clone one base away. The chain joins TRBV7-6 to TRBJ2-5; no firm D call. CDR1 and CDR2 from the germline V gene are SGHVS and FNYEAQ. This CDR3 contains 13 residues. CDR3 sequence reads: CARSFGPEETQYF. DNA for the CDR3: TGTGCCAGAAGCTTCGGGCCGGAAGAGACCCAGTACTTC.

This clonotype is medium-sized by share. The chain links TRBV18 to TRBJ2-7, with D possibly TRBD1 on 5 matching bases. The V gene's germline CDR1 is KGHSH and CDR2 LQKENI. The CDR3 loop spans 13 amino acids. V gave up 6 bases and J gave up 3 bases, with 12 bases separating them. The DNA of the CDR3 is TGTGCCAGCTCGACAGCGCCCATCTACGAGCAGTACTTC. This sequence encodes CASSTAPIYEQYF.

This clonotype is medium-sized. The CDR3 region has the DNA TGTGCCATCAGTCATACAGGGGGCCGCTACGAGCAGTACTTC. It is translated as CAISHTGGRYEQYF. The genes are TRBV10-3 and TRBJ2-7; 9 nucleotides agree with TRBD1. This CDR3 comprises 14 residues. Germline-derived CDR1 and CDR2 are ENHRY and SYGVKD. The V gene end was trimmed by 5 bases and the J gene end by 3 bases; junction bases not matched to a gene: 5.

The rearrangement uses TRBV20-1 and TRBJ2-1; 7 bases fit TRBD2. V dropped 0 bases and J dropped 13; count of bases not matched to a gene: 6. The CDR3 loop spans 12 amino acids. Germline-derived CDR1 and CDR2 are DFQATT and SNEGSKA (reference sequence). This CDR3 is CSARDGGGPQFF. The CDR3 coding sequence is TGCAGTGCTAGAGACGGGGGAGGGCCCCAGTTCTTC.

A few counts support this clonotype. The J gene is TRBJ2-2, the V gene TRBV7-9; D may correspond to TRBD1 or TRBD2 (6 bases each). V lost 5 bases and J lost 6, with 22 bases in between. Germline CDR1 is SEHNR and CDR2 is FQNEAQ (reference sequence). The CDR3 runs 17 residues. CDR3 region: CASSPRVGGDIAGELFF. In DNA, the CDR3 is TGTGCCAGCAGCCCCCGTGTGGGCGGGGACATAGCCGGGGAGCTGTTTTTT.

This clonotype is categorized as medium-sized. This chain joins TRBV10-3 and TRBJ2-1, with D unresolved. The germline V and J ends were trimmed by 8 bases and 2 bases, with 16 bases remaining between them. The CDR3 contains 15 residues. Germline lookup yields CDR1 ENHRY and CDR2 SYGVKD. The CDR3 nucleotides are TGTGCCATCCAGCCGTCTGGGATCGCCTACAATGAGCAGTTCTTC. Encoded protein: CAIQPSGIAYNEQFF.

V and J are TRBV14 and TRBJ2-1, with D perhaps TRBD2 (6 bases). Germline V lookup: CDR1 SGHDN, CDR2 FVKESK. V shed 4 bases and J shed 8 bases, with 24 bases lying between them. This CDR3 region has 17 residues. In nucleotides, the CDR3 is TGTGCCAGCAGCCCCCTGGATAGGCGGGAACCAAGGTATGAGCAGTTCTTC. Encoded protein: CASSPLDRREPRYEQFF.

The chain joins TRBV20-1 to TRBJ2-6, with 10 bases fitting TRBD1. Trimming removed 3 bases from V and 12 bases from J; junction bases left unmatched: 11. The length of the CDR3 is 15 residues. Germline-derived CDR1 and CDR2 are DFQATT and SNEGSKA (reference sequence). DNA for the CDR3: TGCAGTGCTAGTCGATCGGGACAGGGGTCTTTCGTCCTGACTTTC. The encoded protein is CSASRSGQGSFVLTF.

This clonotype has just a few counts. The chain uses TRBV24-1 and TRBJ2-3; D could derive from TRBD1 or TRBD2 (5 bases each). V was cut by 8 bases and J by 0 bases, with 11 bases left in between. In germline, CDR1 is KGHDR, CDR2 SFDVKD. This CDR3 is built from 14 residues. The CDR3 DNA reads TGTGCCACCAACACGGGACCTAGCACAGATACGCAGTATTTT. Its protein is CATNTGPSTDTQYF.

This chain links TRBV10-3 with TRBJ1-2, with D perhaps TRBD1 (5 bases). Trimming left V 4 bases short and J 2 bases short, with 8 bases between. The CDR3 is 13 residues long. Germline V gene lookup returns CDR1 ENHRY and CDR2 SYGVKD. The CDR3 spells CAISVDKNYGYTF. CDR3 DNA sequence: TGTGCCATCAGTGTGGACAAAAACTATGGCTACACCTTC.

This clonotype qualifies as medium-sized. The J gene is TRBJ1-4, the V gene TRBV12-3 or TRBV12-4; tentative D call: TRBD1 (5 bases). This CDR3 has 14 residues. V was cut by 4 bases and J by 1 base, with 7 bases left in between. The CDR3 loop is CASSWRGTNEKLFF. The DNA of the CDR3 is TGTGCCAGCAGTTGGAGGGGAACTAATGAAAAACTGTTTTTT.

This clonotype is labeled as medium-sized. The chain has TRBV19 and TRBJ1-1; no clear D gene. The V end lost 6 bases, the J end lost 3 bases, and 17 bases lay between the germline ends. Looked up from germline, CDR1 is LNHDA and CDR2 is SQIVND (reference sequence). The CDR3 loop spans 15 amino acids. CDR3 in DNA: TGTGCCAGTAGCCGCCGAGGGCAGAGGGACACTGAAGCTTTCTTT. Amino acid sequence: CASSRRGQRDTEAFF.

This clonotype is termed medium-sized. J is TRBJ2-7 and V is TRBV6-5; 7 positions agree with TRBD2. The J segment lost 5 bases and the V segment lost 0 bases, leaving 4 bases of the junction unmatched. Germline CDR1 and CDR2: MNHEY and SVGAGI. The CDR3 sequence is 14 residues long. CDR3 residues: CASSYSTGGNEQYF. The CDR3, as DNA: TGTGCCAGCAGTTACTCGACCGGGGGGAACGAGCAGTACTTC.

This clonotype is medium-sized in the sample. The chain employs TRBV5-4 and TRBJ2-1; D gene unclear. Trimming removed 4 bases at V and 3 bases at J, with 5 bases between. Germline V gene lookup returns CDR1 SGHNT and CDR2 YYREEE (reference sequence). CDR3 length equals 12 residues. Written as DNA, the CDR3 is TGTGCCAGCAGCCGGGTCTACAATGAGCAGTTCTTC. Its translation is CASSRVYNEQFF.

The sample holds a few counts of this clonotype. The chain links TRBV6-1 to TRBJ2-2; no definite D call. Germline V gives CDR1 MNHNS, CDR2 SASEGT. V shed 3 bases and J shed 6 bases, with 2 bases lying between them. This CDR3 has 11 amino acids. CDR3 sequence: CASSDSGELFF. CDR3 sequence (DNA): TGTGCCAGCAGTGATTCCGGGGAGCTGTTTTTT.

Worth noting for this clonotype: A much larger clone differs from this one at a single base, so this may be a read error. V and J are TRBV29-1 and TRBJ1-1, with TRBD1 as a possible D gene (5 bases). Germline CDR1 and CDR2: SQVTM and ANQGSEA. There are 14 residues in the CDR3. CDR3 protein: CNVEDLQGPPEAFF. The CDR3 nucleotides read TGCAACGTTGAAGATTTGCAGGGCCCTCCTGAAGCTTTCTTT.